This TCR beta chain was sequenced in a study of blood T cell repertoires in COVID-19. Study-level information: The samples span acute and convalescent COVID-19 from the United States, Italy and Spain. Nucleic acid was either cDNA or gDNA, and it came from T cells, B-cell-depleted T cells, or PBMCs.

The germline CDR1 and CDR2 sequences are SEHNR and FQNEAQ (reference sequence). The J segment lost 0 bases and the V segment lost 5 bases, leaving 4 bases of the junction unmatched. There are 14 residues in the CDR3. In the original analysis: The assay estimated nucleated cells by amplifying reference gene primers. TCRdb keeps only in-frame clones here, not all; method: immunoSEQ multiplex PCR. That table gives V, J and clone size, and the DNA gave D and trimming. Here the sample spans 200,000 or so clones, roughly 85% being singletons. Participants' own reports of clinical history determined their cohort assignment. This clone came up once.

This sequence was found in a middle-aged woman with acute COVID-19. Specimen: PBMCs or T cells enriched from blood (not recorded which). The chain carries TRBV7-9 and TRBJ2-7, with 7 bases lining up with TRBD1. CDR3 in amino acids: CASSAGQDSYEQYF. DNA for the CDR3: TGTGCCAGCAGCGCCGGACAGGACTCCTACGAGCAGTACTTC.